A selection of T cell receptor beta chains follows, all from one sample in a study of CD8+CD57+ T cells in acquired aplastic anemia. TCRdb itself ran the reads through MiXCR, one entry per CDR3 protein. Among 200,000 to 250,000 distinct CDR3 sequences listed, about 44% were seen once. Sequenced sample: sorted CD4+, CD8+, or CD8+CD57+ T cells (not recorded which) from PBMCs. The receptors stem from a human donor with aplastic anemia. Each CDR3 is given with its conserved first and last residue. Each record gives: D gene, clone size, V gene, J gene, CDR3 protein, CDR3 DNA. The D gene is left open where the match is weak. Not every row has a clone size; where given, it reads once, few, many or a size class.

TRBD1,once,TRBV24-1,TRBJ1-2,CATSDGDRVGYGYTF,TGTGCCACCAGTGATGGGGACAGGGTGGGCTATGGCTACACCTTC
TRBD1,.,TRBV5-1,TRBJ2-2,CASSRDRGGTGELFF,TGCGCCAGCAGTCGCGACAGGGGTGGGACCGGGGAGCTGTTTTTT
.,many,TRBV15,TRBJ2-7,CATSGRLASSSYEQYF,TGTGCCACCAGCGGGAGGCTAGCGTCCAGCTCCTACGAGCAGTACTTC
TRBD2,many,TRBV6-2/TRBV6-3,TRBJ2-7,CASWGGSYEQYF,TGTGCCAGCTGGGGGGGCTCCTACGAGCAGTACTTC
.,.,TRBV27,TRBJ2-1,CASSWAPHNEQFF,TGTGCCAGCAGTTGGGCGCCGCACAATGAGCAGTTCTTC
TRBD1,few,TRBV6-2/TRBV6-3,TRBJ1-4,CATKTGQGTNEKLFF,TGTGCCACCAAAACCGGACAGGGAACTAATGAAAAACTGTTTTTT
.,.,TRBV27,TRBJ2-7,CASSFGEYEQYF,TGTGCCAGCAGTTTTGGTGAATACGAGCAGTACTTC
.,many,TRBV7-9,TRBJ2-7,CASSERVSNEQYF,TGTGCCAGCAGCGAGAGGGTTTCGAACGAGCAGTACTTC
TRBD1,.,TRBV19,TRBJ2-7,CASSIVGTGNPYEQYF,TGTGCCAGTAGTATAGTGGGGACAGGGAACCCCTACGAGCAGTACTTC
TRBD1,.,TRBV7-3,TRBJ1-2,CASSSKKRGDSDYGYTF,TGTGCCAGCAGCTCAAAAAAACGGGGGGACAGTGACTATGGCTACACCTTC
TRBD1,.,TRBV5-4,TRBJ2-6,CASSGAGGGGANVLTF,TGTGCCAGCAGTGGGGCAGGGGGCGGTGGGGCCAACGTCCTGACTTTC
.,.,TRBV6-5,TRBJ2-7,CGSSLGDRSYEQYF,TGTGGCAGCAGTTTAGGGGACCGCTCCTACGAGCAGTACTTC
.,once,TRBV19,TRBJ1-2,CASSIIGGRGYGYTF,TGTGCCAGTAGTATTATCGGTGGCAGGGGTTATGGCTACACCTTC
.,.,TRBV6-5,TRBJ2-2,CASEELRNSRRGGLFF,TGTGCCAGCGAAGAATTAAGAAACAGTCGGCGGGGTGGGCTGTTTTTT
.,many,TRBV6-5,TRBJ2-7,CASSYADRPSDEQYF,TGTGCCAGCAGTTACGCGGACAGACCGAGTGACGAGCAGTACTTC
.,many,TRBV9,TRBJ1-1,CASSVEGGWLETGTEAFF,TGTGCCAGCAGCGTAGAGGGGGGTTGGCTGGAGACTGGGACTGAAGCTTTCTTT
.,.,TRBV25-1,TRBJ1-1,CARGAKNTKAFF,TGTGCCCGAGGCGCAAAGAACACTAAAGCCTTCTTT
.,.,TRBV18,TRBJ2-7,CASSPKDSPYEQYF,TGTGCCAGCTCACCCAAGGACAGTCCCTACGAGCAGTACTTC
.,once,TRBV29-1,TRBJ1-2,CSVDRTGGGTMGYTF,TGCAGCGTAGACCGTACCGGCGGGGGGACTATGGGCTACACCTTC
TRBD1,.,TRBV6-2/TRBV6-3,TRBJ2-1,CASSYLSDRGYGIAHGQFF,TGTGCCAGCAGTTACCTCTCGGACAGGGGATACGGGATAGCCCACGGGCAGTTCTTC
.,.,TRBV28,TRBJ1-4,CASSLQSTNEKLFF,TGTGCCAGCAGCCTCCAGTCAACTAATGAAAAACTGTTTTTT
TRBD1,.,TRBV5-5,TRBJ2-1,CASSWTGEEQFF,TGTGCCAGCAGCTGGACAGGCGAAGAGCAGTTCTTC